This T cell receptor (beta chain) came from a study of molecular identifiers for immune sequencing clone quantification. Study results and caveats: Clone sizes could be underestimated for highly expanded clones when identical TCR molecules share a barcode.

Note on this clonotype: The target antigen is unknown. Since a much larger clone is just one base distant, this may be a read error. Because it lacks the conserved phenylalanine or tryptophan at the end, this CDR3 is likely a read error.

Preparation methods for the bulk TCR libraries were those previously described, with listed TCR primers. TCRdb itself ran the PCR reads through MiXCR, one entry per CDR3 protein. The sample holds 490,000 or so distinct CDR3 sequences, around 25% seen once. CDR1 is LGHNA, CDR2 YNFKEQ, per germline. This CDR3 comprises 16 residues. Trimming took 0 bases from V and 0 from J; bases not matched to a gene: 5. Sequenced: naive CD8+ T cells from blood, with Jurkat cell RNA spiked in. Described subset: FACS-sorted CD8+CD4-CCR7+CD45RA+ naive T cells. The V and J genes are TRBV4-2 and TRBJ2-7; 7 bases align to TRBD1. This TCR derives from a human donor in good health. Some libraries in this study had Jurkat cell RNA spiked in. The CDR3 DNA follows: TGTGCCAGCAGCCAAGAGCCACAGGGGTTCTCCTACGAGCAGTACTAC. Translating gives CASSQEPQGFSYEQYY.